The 15 T cell receptor beta chains reported below all come from one sample, sequenced in a study of T cell responses to AZD1222 COVID-19 vaccine. Profiled with immunoSEQ multiplex PCR; TCRdb holds only in-frame clones, not every one. The sample lists 120,000 to 150,000 clones, roughly 91% occurring once. Here the sequenced sample was peripheral blood, taken on day 0 of AZD1222 vaccination. These receptor sequences come from an adult in good health.

CDR3 bases: TGTGCCAGCAGTTTTGGGCTTAGCACAGATACGCAGTATTTT. Encoded protein: CASSFGLSTDTQYF. This chain connects TRBV27 to TRBJ2-3; D gene unclear. The CDR3 totals 14 residues. Germline CDR1 is MNHEY and CDR2 is SMNVEV (reference sequence). The V end was cut by 3 bases, the J end by 0 bases, with 7 bases between.

This clone turned up a few times. V and J are TRBV7-3 and TRBJ2-7; D tentatively fits TRBD1 or TRBD2 (5 bases each). The CDR3 spans 13 residues. V lost 3 bases and J 7 bases, leaving 13 bases between the germline ends. Germline CDR1 reads SGHTA; CDR2 reads FQGTGA. The CDR3 protein is CASSFGGPSEQYF. CDR3 sequence (DNA): TGTGCCAGCAGCTTTGGGGGACCCTCTGAGCAGTACTTC.

The chain uses TRBV5-1 and TRBJ2-2; 14 bases align to TRBD2. Unmatched junction bases numbered 10, after V lost 4 bases and J lost 5 bases. Looked up from germline, CDR1 is SGHRS and CDR2 is YFSETQ. The CDR3 spans 18 residues. The CDR3 loop reads CASSQRTSGRIPTGELFF. CDR3 in DNA: TGCGCCAGCAGCCAAAGGACTAGCGGGAGGATACCGACCGGGGAGCTGTTTTTT.

A single count supports this clone. The V call is TRBV5-4, the J call TRBJ1-1, with 11 bases matching TRBD1. CDR3 size: 16 residues. J lost 3 bases, V lost 5 bases, and 9 bases had no gene match. Germline CDR1 is SGHNT and CDR2 is YYREEE (reference sequence). The CDR3 is CASSSPPGQGDTEAFF. The CDR3 region has the DNA TGTGCCAGCAGTTCTCCCCCGGGACAGGGGGACACTGAAGCTTTCTTT.

V is TRBV13 and J is TRBJ2-1; tentatively, D is TRBD1 (6 bases). Germline V gene data show CDR1 as PRHDT and CDR2 as FYEKMQ (reference sequence). CDR3 length: 14 residues. V lost 5 bases to trimming and J lost 2 bases, with 10 bases between them. CDR3 region: CASSEGHTYNEQFF. The DNA for the CDR3 is TGTGCCAGCAGCGAGGGACATACCTACAATGAGCAGTTCTTC.

The chain uses TRBV2 and TRBJ2-5; D perhaps matches TRBD2 (7 bases). This CDR3 contains 15 residues. Germline CDR1 SNHLY, CDR2 FYNNEI. Trimming left V 8 bases short and J 5 bases short, with 21 bases between. CDR3 sequence: CASRLRSGTSETQYF. Written as DNA, the CDR3 is TGTGCCAGCCGCCTGAGGAGCGGGACATCGGAGACCCAGTACTTC.

This clone was seen only a few times. V gene TRBV12-3 or TRBV12-4 combines with J gene TRBJ1-1; D gene ambiguous. There are 13 residues in the CDR3. Trimming took 5 bases from V and 5 from J, leaving 12 bases between them. CDR3 residues: CASSRLGGTEAFF. The CDR3 DNA reads as TGTGCCAGCAGTCGCCTCGGCGGGACTGAAGCTTTCTTT.

The DNA of the CDR3 is TGCAGTGCTAGTACCCACAGGGGAGTCCACGAGCAGTACTTC. Its protein is CSASTHRGVHEQYF. V is TRBV20-1 and J is TRBJ2-7; 7 bases align to TRBD1. Germline values: CDR1 DFQATT, CDR2 SNEGSKA (reference sequence). The V gene end was trimmed by 3 bases and the J gene end by 5 bases; junction bases not matched to a gene: 10. CDR3 length equals 14 residues.

The chain joins TRBV2 to TRBJ1-6; the match to TRBD1 covers 8 bases. Losses at the gene ends were 6 bases for V and 10 bases for J; bases not matched to a gene: 5. Germline CDR1 is SNHLY and CDR2 is FYNNEI. The CDR3 has 13 amino acids. CDR3 loop: CASRPGGESPLHF. As DNA, the CDR3 is TGTGCCAGCAGACCAGGGGGCGAATCACCCCTCCACTTT.

The chain uses TRBV5-6 and TRBJ2-3; D is possibly TRBD1 or TRBD2 (9 bases each). Germline values: CDR1 SGHDT, CDR2 YYEEEE. The CDR3 covers 16 residues. The V end lost 3 bases, the J end lost 14 bases, and 28 bases lay between the germline ends. CDR3 region: CASSSGTGKTSGALYF. The CDR3 region has the DNA TGTGCCAGCAGCTCCGGGACAGGGAAGACTAGCGGCGCGTTGTATTTT.

This rearrangement joins TRBV10-2 to TRBJ1-2; D perhaps matches TRBD1 (5 bases). Germline values: CDR1 WSHSY, CDR2 SAAADI. The germline V and J ends were trimmed by 7 bases and 4 bases, with 16 bases remaining between them. This CDR3 region has 14 residues. This chain's CDR3 is CASTQGNTGYGYTF. The CDR3, as DNA: TGCGCCAGCACCCAGGGTAACACCGGCTATGGCTACACCTTC.

This chain links TRBV18 with TRBJ2-5; perhaps D is TRBD1 or TRBD2 (5 bases each). The CDR3 runs 16 residues. Trimming removed 1 base from V and 3 bases from J, with 15 bases in between. CDR1 is KGHSH and CDR2 is LQKENI in the germline V gene. The CDR3 here is CASSPLGFMGEETQYF. The CDR3 coding sequence is TGTGCCAGCTCACCACTAGGGTTTATGGGGGAAGAGACCCAGTACTTC.

CDR3 protein: CASRRGFVEKLFF. Here the CDR3 DNA reads TGTGCCAGCCGCAGGGGCTTTGTTGAAAAACTGTTTTTT. This chain uses TRBV12-3 or TRBV12-4 with TRBJ1-4, with D perhaps matching TRBD1 (6 bases). This CDR3 has 13 amino acids. Trimming stripped 8 bases from V and 7 bases from J, with 14 bases between.

The chain recombines TRBV19 with TRBJ1-2; D gene ambiguous. There are 13 residues in the CDR3. Germline values: CDR1 LNHDA, CDR2 SQIVND (reference sequence). V was pared by 6 bases and J by 3 bases, with 11 bases between. DNA of the CDR3: TGTGCCAGTAGACCGACCCAAGACTATGGCTACACCTTC. Translation: CASRPTQDYGYTF.

The chain combines TRBV2 with TRBJ2-7; the match to TRBD1 covers 8 bases. The CDR3 consists of 12 residues. In germline, CDR1 is SNHLY, CDR2 FYNNEI. J gave up 10 bases and V 6 bases, and 8 bases lay outside the gene matches. The DNA for the CDR3 is TGTGCCAGCAGACAGGGGGAGGTAGCCCAGTACTTC. Translating it yields CASRQGEVAQYF.